The T cell receptor beta chain under discussion was sequenced for a study of cytomegalovirus exposure and HLA in healthy donors. The study, taken as a whole, reports: In vitro assays verified that a few CMV-associated chains recognized CMV antigens specifically.

CDR1 is SGHAT, CDR2 FQNNGV, per germline. The CDR3 extends over 16 amino acids. Trimming removed 0 bases from V and 4 bases from J; junction bases left unmatched: 6. Amplification used 60 Vbeta primers and 13 Jbeta primers. In the original analysis: Among the unique TCR beta chains that a later analysis counted, about 81 million in all, roughly 9.9 million were shared. Clones were sequenced by immunoSEQ multiplex PCR, and TCRdb holds only the in-frame ones, with some missing. V and J calls and clone size are copied from that table; D and trimming were computed from the DNA. The data hold 250,000 to 350,000 clones, with over 85% observed a single time. Notes on this clone: Its antigen is as yet unknown.

The sequenced material came from PBMCs. The chain has TRBV11-2 and TRBJ2-5; 9 bases map to TRBD2. The clonotype comes from a woman between 18 and 30 years old in good health and CMV-seronegative. This CDR3 reads CASSLDRGGAGETQYF. The CDR3 nucleotides read TGTGCCAGCAGCTTAGATCGCGGGGGGGCGGGAGAGACCCAGTACTTC.